The T cell receptor (beta chain) described here comes from a study of technical replicates of blood from several donors. This clone was counted a single time. Clones were sequenced by immunoSEQ multiplex PCR, and TCRdb holds only the in-frame ones, with some missing. The sample lists approximately 92,000 clones, roughly 95% occurring once. Sequenced: T cells isolated from PBMCs. The TCR comes from a human donor in good health.

The CDR3 DNA reads TGTGCCAGCGGAGGACTAGCGGGAGCCGAGCAGTACTTC. Amino acids: CASGGLAGAEQYF. The J gene is TRBJ2-7, the V gene TRBV27, with TRBD2 matching over 13 bases. V trimming: 8 bases; J trimming: 6 bases; junction bases outside the gene matches: 4. Germline V gene sequence: CDR1 MNHEY, CDR2 SMNVEV (reference sequence). This CDR3 is built from 13 residues.